This TCR beta chain was recovered during a study of EBV T-cell therapy then PD-1 blockade in nasopharyngeal carcinoma. Time point given: 266 days after commencement of treatment, after nivolumab therapy. Treatment meaning: AdE1-LMPpoly-expanded autologous EBV-specific T-cell therapy followed by anti-PD-1 nivolumab. Points on this clone: The target antigen is unknown.

Per the germline V gene, CDR1 is SEHNR and CDR2 is FQNEAQ (reference sequence). CDR3 length: 12 residues. Trimming pared 5 bases from V and 5 bases from J, leaving 9 bases between. The assay was immunoSEQ multiplex PCR, and TCRdb's table has in-frame clones only and misses some. The sample lists around 20,000 clones, about 80% occurring once. The material sequenced was CD8+ T cells from blood, taken at roughly day 250 from a patient whose treatment included autologous EBV-specific T cells and nivolumab. The V and J genes are TRBV7-9 and TRBJ1-1, with D tentatively TRBD1 (5 bases). The receptor was isolated from a man aged 35 to 55 with nasopharyngeal carcinoma. In DNA, the CDR3 is TGTGCCAGCAGCCCCGGGGGGACTGAAGCTTTCTTT. It translates to CASSPGGTEAFF.